This TCR beta chain was profiled in a study of CD8 T cells in Susac syndrome. Background on the study: At blood draw, Susac syndrome patients were therapy-naive, on corticosteroids, or on intravenous immunoglobulin alone.

When the RNA was reverse transcribed, random hexamers were used with an input of about 0.45 to 1 ug. Multiplex PCR with immunoSEQ amplified the TCR beta CDR3 across 54 Vbeta and 13 Jbeta. TCRdb analysed the immunoSEQ multiplex PCR reads with MiXCR anew, one entry per CDR3 protein. Here the sample spans about 190,000 distinct CDR3 sequences, 90% to 97% being singletons. This receptor was taken from a human donor with Susac syndrome. Sequenced material: CD4+ T cells from PBMCs.

The CDR3: CASRVTGEQFF. The CDR3 coding sequence is TGTGCCAGCAGGGTAACGGGTGAGCAGTTCTTC. The chain joins TRBV7-2 to TRBJ2-1; no clear D. V gave up 6 bases and J gave up 9 bases, with 9 bases separating them. The CDR3 spans 11 residues. CDR1 and CDR2 (germline): SGHTA, FQGNSA.